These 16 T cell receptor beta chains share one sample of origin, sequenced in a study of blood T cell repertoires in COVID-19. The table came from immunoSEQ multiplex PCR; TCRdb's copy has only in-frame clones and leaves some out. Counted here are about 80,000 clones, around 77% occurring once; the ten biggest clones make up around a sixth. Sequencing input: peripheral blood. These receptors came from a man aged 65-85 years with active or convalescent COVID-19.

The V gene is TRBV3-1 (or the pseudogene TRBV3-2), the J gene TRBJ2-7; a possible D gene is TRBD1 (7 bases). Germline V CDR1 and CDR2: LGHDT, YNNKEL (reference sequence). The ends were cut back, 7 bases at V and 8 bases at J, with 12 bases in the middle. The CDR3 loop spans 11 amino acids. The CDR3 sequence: CASTEGAKQYF. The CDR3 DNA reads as TGTGCCAGCACGGAGGGGGCCAAGCAGTACTTC.

CDR3 nucleotides: TGTGCCAGCAGTCGCCAGGGGGCATCTCCCACTGGGGCCAACGTCCTGACTTTC. This translates into CASSRQGASPTGANVLTF. The chain couples TRBV6-6 to TRBJ2-6; the match to TRBD1 covers 8 bases. CDR1 MNHNY and CDR2 SVGAGI come from the germline V gene (reference sequence). V dropped 5 bases and J dropped 2; count of bases not matched to a gene: 11. The CDR3 contains 18 residues.

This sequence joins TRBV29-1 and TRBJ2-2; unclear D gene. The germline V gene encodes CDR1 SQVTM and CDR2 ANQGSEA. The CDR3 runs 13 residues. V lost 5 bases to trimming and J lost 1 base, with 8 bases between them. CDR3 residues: CSVLVLNTGELFF. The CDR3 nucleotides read TGCAGCGTTCTCGTCCTGAACACCGGGGAGCTGTTTTTT.

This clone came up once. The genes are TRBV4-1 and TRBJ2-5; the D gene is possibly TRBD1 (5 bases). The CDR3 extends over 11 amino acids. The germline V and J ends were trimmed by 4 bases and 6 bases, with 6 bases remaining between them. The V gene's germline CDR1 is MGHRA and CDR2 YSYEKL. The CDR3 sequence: CASSLGQTQYF. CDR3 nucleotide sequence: TGCGCCAGCAGCCTGGGGCAGACCCAGTACTTC.

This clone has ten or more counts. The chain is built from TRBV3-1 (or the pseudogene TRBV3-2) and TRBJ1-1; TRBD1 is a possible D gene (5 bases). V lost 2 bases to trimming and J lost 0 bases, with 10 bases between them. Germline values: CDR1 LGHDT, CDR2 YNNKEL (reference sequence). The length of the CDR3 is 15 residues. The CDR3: CASSQRDSLNTEAFF. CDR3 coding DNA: TGTGCCAGCAGCCAACGAGACAGTTTGAACACTGAAGCTTTCTTT.

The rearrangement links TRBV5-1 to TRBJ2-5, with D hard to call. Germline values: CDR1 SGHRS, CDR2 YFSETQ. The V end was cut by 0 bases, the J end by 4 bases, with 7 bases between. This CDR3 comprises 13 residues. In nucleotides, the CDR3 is TGCGCCAGCAGCTTGGATACGGTAGAGACCCAGTACTTC. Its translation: CASSLDTVETQYF. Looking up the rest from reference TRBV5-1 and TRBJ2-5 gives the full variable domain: KAGVTQTPRYLIKTRGQQVTLSCSPISGHRSVSWYQQTPGQGLQFLFEYFSETQRNKGNFPGRFSGRQFSNSRSEMNVSTLELGDSALYLCASSLDTVETQYFGPGTRLLVL.

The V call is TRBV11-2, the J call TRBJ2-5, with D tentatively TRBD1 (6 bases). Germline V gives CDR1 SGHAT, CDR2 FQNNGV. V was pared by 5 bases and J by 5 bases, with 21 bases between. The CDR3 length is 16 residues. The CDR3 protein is CASSLPGDTQRETQYF. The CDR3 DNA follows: TGTGCCAGCAGCCTCCCAGGGGACACCCAAAGGGAGACCCAGTACTTC.

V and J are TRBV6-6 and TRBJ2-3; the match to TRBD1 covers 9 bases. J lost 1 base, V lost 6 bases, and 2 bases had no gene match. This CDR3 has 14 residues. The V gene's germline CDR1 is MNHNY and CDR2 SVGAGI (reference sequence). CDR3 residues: CASSRQGGTDTQYF. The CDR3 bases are TGTGCCAGCAGCCGACAGGGGGGCACAGATACGCAGTATTTT.

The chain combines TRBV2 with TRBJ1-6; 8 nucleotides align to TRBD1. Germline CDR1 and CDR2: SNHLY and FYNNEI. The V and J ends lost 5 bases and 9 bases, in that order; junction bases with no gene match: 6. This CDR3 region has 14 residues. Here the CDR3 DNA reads TGTGCCAGCAGTTATACAGGGGGGATTTCACCCCTCCACTTT. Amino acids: CASSYTGGISPLHF.

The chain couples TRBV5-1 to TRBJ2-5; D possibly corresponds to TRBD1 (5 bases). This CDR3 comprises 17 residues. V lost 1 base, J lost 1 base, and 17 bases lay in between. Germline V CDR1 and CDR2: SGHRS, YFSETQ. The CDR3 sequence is CASSLLGQTTSQETQYF. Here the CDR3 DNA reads TGCGCCAGCAGCTTGTTGGGGCAGACAACCTCCCAAGAGACCCAGTACTTC.

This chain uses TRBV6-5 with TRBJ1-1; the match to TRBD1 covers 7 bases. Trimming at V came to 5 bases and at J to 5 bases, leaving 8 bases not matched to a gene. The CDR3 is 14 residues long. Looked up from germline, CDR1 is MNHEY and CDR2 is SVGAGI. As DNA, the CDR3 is TGTGCCAGCAGTCCGCGATTGACAGGGACTGAAGCTTTCTTT. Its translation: CASSPRLTGTEAFF.

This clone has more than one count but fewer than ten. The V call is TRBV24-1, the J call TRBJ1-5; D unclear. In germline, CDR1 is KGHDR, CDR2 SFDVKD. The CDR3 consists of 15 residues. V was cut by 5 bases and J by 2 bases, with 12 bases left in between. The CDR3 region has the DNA TGTGCCACCAGTGCGGGGAATGCGGGCAATCAGCCCCAGCATTTT. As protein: CATSAGNAGNQPQHF.

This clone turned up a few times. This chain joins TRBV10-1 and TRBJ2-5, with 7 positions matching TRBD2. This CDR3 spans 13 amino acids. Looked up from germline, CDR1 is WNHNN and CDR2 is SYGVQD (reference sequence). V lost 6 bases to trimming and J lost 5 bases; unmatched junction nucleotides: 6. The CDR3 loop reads CASSPAGSETQYF. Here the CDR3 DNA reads TGCGCCAGCAGCCCAGCGGGGTCGGAGACCCAGTACTTC.

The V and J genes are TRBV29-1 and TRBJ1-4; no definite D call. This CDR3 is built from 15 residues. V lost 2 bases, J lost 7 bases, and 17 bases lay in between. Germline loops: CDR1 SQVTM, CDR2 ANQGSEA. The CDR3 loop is CSVEPSEGTSEKLFF. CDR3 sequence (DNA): TGCAGCGTTGAACCCTCTGAGGGCACATCTGAAAAACTGTTTTTT.

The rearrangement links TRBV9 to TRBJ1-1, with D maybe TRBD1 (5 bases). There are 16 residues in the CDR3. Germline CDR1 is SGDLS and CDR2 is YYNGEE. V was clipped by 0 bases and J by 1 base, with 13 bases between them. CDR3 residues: CASSVAPGRSNTEAFF. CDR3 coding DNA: TGTGCCAGCAGCGTAGCCCCAGGGCGATCGAACACTGAAGCTTTCTTT.

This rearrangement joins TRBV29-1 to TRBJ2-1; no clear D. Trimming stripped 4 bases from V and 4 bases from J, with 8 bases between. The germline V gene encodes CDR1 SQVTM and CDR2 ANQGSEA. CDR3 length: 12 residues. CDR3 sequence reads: CSVGQTYNEQFF. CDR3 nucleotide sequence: TGCAGCGTTGGGCAGACTTACAATGAGCAGTTCTTC.